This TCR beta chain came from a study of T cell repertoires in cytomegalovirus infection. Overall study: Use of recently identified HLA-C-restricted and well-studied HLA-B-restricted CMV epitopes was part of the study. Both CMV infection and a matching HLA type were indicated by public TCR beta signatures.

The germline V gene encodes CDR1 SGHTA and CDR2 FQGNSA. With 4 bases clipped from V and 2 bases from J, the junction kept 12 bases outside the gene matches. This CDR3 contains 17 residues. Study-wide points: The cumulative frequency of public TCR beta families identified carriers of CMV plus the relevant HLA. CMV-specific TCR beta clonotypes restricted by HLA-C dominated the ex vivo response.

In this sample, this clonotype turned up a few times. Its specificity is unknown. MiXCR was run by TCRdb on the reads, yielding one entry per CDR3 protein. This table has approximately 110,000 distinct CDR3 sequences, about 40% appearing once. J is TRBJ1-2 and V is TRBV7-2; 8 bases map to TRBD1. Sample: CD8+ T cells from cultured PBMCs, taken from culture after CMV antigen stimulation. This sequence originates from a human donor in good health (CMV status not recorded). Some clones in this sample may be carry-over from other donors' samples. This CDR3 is CASSSQGPGQGNYGYTF. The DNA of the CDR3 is TGTGCCAGCAGCTCCCAGGGCCCTGGACAGGGCAACTATGGCTACACCTTC.